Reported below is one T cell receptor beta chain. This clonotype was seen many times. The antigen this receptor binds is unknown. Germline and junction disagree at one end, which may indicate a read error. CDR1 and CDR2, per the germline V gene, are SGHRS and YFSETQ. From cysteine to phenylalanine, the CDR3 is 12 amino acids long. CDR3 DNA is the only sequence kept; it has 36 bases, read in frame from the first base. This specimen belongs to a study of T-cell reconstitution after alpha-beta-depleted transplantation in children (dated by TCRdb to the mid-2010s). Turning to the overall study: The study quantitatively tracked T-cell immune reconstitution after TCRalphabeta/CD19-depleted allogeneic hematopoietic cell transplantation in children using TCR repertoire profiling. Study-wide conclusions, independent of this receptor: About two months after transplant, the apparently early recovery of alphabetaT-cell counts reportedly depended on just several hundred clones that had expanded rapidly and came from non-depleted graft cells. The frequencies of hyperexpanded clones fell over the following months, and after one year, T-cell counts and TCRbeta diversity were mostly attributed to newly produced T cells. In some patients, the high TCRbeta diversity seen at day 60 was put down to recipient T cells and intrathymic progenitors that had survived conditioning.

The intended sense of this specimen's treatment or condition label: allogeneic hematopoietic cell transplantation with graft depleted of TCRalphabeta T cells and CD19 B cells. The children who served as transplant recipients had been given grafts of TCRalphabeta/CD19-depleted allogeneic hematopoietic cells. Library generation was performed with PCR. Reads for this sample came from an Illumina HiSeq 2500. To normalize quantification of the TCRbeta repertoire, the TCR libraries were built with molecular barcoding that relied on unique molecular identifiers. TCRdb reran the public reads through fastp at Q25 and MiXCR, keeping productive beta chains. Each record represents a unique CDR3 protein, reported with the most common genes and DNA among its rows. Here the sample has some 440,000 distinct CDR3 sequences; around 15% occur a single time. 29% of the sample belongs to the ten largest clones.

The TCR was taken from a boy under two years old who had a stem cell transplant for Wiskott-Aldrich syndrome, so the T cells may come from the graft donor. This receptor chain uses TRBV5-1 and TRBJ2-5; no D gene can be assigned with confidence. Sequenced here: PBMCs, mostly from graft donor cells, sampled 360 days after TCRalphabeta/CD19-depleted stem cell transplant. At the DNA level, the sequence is TGTGCCAGCAGTTTGGTCGGAGAGACCCAGTACTTC. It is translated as CASSLVGETQYF.